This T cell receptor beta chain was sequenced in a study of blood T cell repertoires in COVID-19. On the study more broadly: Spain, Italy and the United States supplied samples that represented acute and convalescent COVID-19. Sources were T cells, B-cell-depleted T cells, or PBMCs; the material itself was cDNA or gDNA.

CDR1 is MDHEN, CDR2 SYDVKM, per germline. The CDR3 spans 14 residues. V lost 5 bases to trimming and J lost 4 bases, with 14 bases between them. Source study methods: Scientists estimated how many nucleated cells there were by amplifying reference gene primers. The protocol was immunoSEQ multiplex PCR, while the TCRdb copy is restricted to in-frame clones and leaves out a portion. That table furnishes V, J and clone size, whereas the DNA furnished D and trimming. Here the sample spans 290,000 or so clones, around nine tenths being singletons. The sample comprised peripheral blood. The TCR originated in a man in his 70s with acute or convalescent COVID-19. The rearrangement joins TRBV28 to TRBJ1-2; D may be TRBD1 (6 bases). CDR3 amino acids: CASSPGGGVYGYTF. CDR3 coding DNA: TGTGCCAGCAGTCCAGGCGGGGGCGTCTATGGCTACACCTTC.